This is a list of T cell receptor beta chains from one sample in a study of blood T cell repertoires in COVID-19. Measured with immunoSEQ multiplex PCR; TCRdb has only the in-frame clones, and not every one. The repertoire holds about 180,000 clones, with about 86% as singletons. Input material: peripheral blood. These receptors originate from a man between 65 and 85 years old with active or convalescent COVID-19. CDR3s include the opening cysteine and the closing phenylalanine or tryptophan. A D gene is named only where the DNA matches it firmly. The size of a clone is reported for some rows only, either as once, few or many, or as a class for expanded clones.

V gene	clone size	J gene	D gene	CDR3 protein	CDR3 DNA
TRBV14	.	TRBJ1-3	.	CASSQQGYTIYF	TGTGCCAGCAGCCAGCAGGGCTACACCATATATTTT
TRBV19	.	TRBJ1-2	TRBD1	CASRRQGINYGYTF	TGTGCCAGTAGGCGACAGGGAATTAACTATGGCTACACCTTC
TRBV19	.	TRBJ2-1	TRBD2	CASSPLAGFSHNEQFF	TGTGCCAGTAGTCCTCTAGCGGGATTCAGCCACAATGAGCAGTTCTTC
TRBV5-6	.	TRBJ1-6	TRBD1	CASSLEEGQVYSPLHF	TGTGCCAGCAGCCTTGAAGAGGGACAGGTTTATTCACCCCTCCACTTT
TRBV7-2	.	TRBJ2-7	.	CASSLGSGPYEQYF	TGTGCCAGCAGCTTAGGATCAGGGCCCTACGAGCAGTACTTC
TRBV30	.	TRBJ1-5	.	CAWTGGPNQPQHF	TGTGCCTGGACGGGGGGACCCAATCAGCCCCAGCATTTT
TRBV5-1	.	TRBJ1-1	TRBD1	CASSVTGGDTEAFF	TGCGCCAGCAGCGTGACAGGGGGCGACACTGAAGCTTTCTTT
TRBV27	.	TRBJ1-1	.	CASSFWGEITEAFF	TGTGCCAGCAGTTTTTGGGGGGAAATCACTGAAGCTTTCTTT
TRBV18	.	TRBJ2-7	TRBD1	CASSPGQGDEQYF	TGTGCCAGCTCACCTGGACAGGGCGACGAGCAGTACTTC
TRBV7-8	once	TRBJ2-3	TRBD2	CASSELADDTDTQYF	TGTGCCAGCAGCGAACTAGCGGACGACACAGATACGCAGTATTTT
TRBV6-1	.	TRBJ2-7	.	CASSESKSYRLSSYEQYF	TGTGCCAGCAGTGAATCCAAATCGTACAGGTTAAGCTCCTACGAGCAGTACTTC
TRBV5-1	.	TRBJ1-5	TRBD1	CASSLDGTGGSQPQHF	TGCGCCAGCAGCTTGGATGGGACAGGGGGCAGTCAGCCCCAGCATTTT
TRBV3-1/TRBV3-2	once	TRBJ2-2	.	CASAKLSAGELFF	TGTGCCAGCGCTAAGCTTTCGGCCGGGGAGCTGTTTTTT
TRBV9	.	TRBJ2-2	.	CASSAGSGGRTGELFF	TGTGCCAGCAGCGCCGGTTCAGGGGGGCGAACCGGGGAGCTGTTTTTT
TRBV7-2	.	TRBJ1-6	.	CASSLGHGNSPLHF	TGTGCCAGCAGCTTGGGGCACGGAAATTCACCCCTCCACTTT
TRBV28	.	TRBJ1-6	.	CASSLVRYNSPLHF	TGTGCCAGCAGTTTAGTGAGATATAATTCACCCCTCCACTTT
TRBV14	.	TRBJ1-2	.	CASSQGPRYGGGYTF	TGTGCCAGCAGCCAAGGGCCCAGGTACGGAGGTGGCTACACCTTC
TRBV13	.	TRBJ1-1	.	CASSLGEGLRAFF	TGTGCCAGCAGCTTAGGGGAGGGATTAAGAGCTTTCTTT
TRBV27	.	TRBJ1-5	.	CASSLSQDHSNQPQHF	TGTGCCAGCAGCCTCTCCCAGGATCATAGCAATCAGCCCCAGCATTTT
TRBV27	.	TRBJ2-7	.	CASSPTWTFRAEQYF	TGTGCCAGCAGCCCTACTTGGACATTCCGGGCCGAGCAGTACTTC
TRBV18	once	TRBJ1-1	.	CASSRQEMNTEAFF	TGTGCCAGCTCGAGACAGGAGATGAACACTGAAGCTTTCTTT
TRBV5-4	.	TRBJ2-7	TRBD1	CASSGGDRGSYEQYF	TGTGCCAGCAGCGGGGGGGACAGGGGGTCGTACGAGCAGTACTTC
TRBV30	once	TRBJ1-1	.	CAWSVHYEAFF	TGTGCCTGGAGTGTACACTACGAAGCTTTCTTT
TRBV2	.	TRBJ2-5	TRBD2	CASRGLAGVAETQYF	TGTGCCAGCAGGGGGCTAGCGGGAGTGGCGGAGACCCAGTACTTC
TRBV2	.	TRBJ1-1	.	CASRLPRGVSRTEAFF	TGTGCCAGCAGGCTCCCCCGGGGGGTGAGTCGGACTGAAGCTTTCTTT
TRBV15	.	TRBJ1-5	.	CATSRDLVGSNQPQHF	TGTGCCACCAGCAGAGATCTGGTCGGTAGCAATCAGCCCCAGCATTTT
TRBV11-3	.	TRBJ2-2	TRBD2	CASSLEEGRELNTGELFF	TGTGCCAGCAGCTTAGAGGAAGGGCGGGAGCTTAACACCGGGGAGCTGTTTTTT
TRBV11-3	.	TRBJ2-7	TRBD1	CASSHDRGGQYF	TGTGCCAGCAGCCACGACAGGGGAGGTCAGTACTTC
TRBV30	.	TRBJ1-1	TRBD1	CAWSRTGATEAFF	TGTGCCTGGAGCCGGACAGGGGCCACTGAAGCTTTCTTT
TRBV7-8	.	TRBJ1-1	.	CASSAGRGTMNTEAFF	TGTGCCAGCAGCGCAGGCAGGGGTACTATGAACACTGAAGCTTTCTTT
TRBV5-1	.	TRBJ2-1	TRBD2	CASARLAGRGEQFF	TGCGCCAGCGCCCGACTAGCGGGAAGGGGTGAGCAGTTCTTC
TRBV7-8	once	TRBJ1-2	TRBD1	CASSRIRDSSGYTF	TGTGCCAGCAGCCGGATCCGGGACAGCTCTGGCTACACCTTC
TRBV5-1	.	TRBJ1-1	.	CASSFRQGEAFF	TGCGCCAGCAGCTTTAGGCAGGGGGAAGCTTTCTTT
TRBV18	many	TRBJ2-3	.	CASSPLQGSPTDTQYF	TGTGCCAGCTCACCACTTCAGGGGTCCCCCACAGATACGCAGTATTTT
TRBV28	.	TRBJ1-1	.	CASSTSGRTNTEAFF	TGTGCCAGCAGTACCTCGGGCAGGACTAACACTGAAGCTTTCTTT
TRBV29-1	.	TRBJ2-2	TRBD2	CSVRGGGHTGELFF	TGCAGCGTCCGGGGGGGTGGTCATACCGGGGAGCTGTTTTTT
TRBV27	.	TRBJ2-2	TRBD1	CASSRGQGWTGELFF	TGTGCCAGCAGCCGCGGACAGGGGTGGACCGGGGAGCTGTTTTTT
TRBV7-2	.	TRBJ1-2	.	CAGAIAGLNHGYTF	TGTGCCGGTGCGATTGCAGGGTTGAACCATGGCTACACCTTC
TRBV19	.	TRBJ2-2	TRBD2	CASSLVQAGDTGELFF	TGTGCCAGTAGTCTCGTGCAGGCGGGAGACACCGGGGAGCTGTTTTTT
TRBV28	.	TRBJ2-4	TRBD1	CASSLPGQGTKNIQYF	TGTGCCAGCAGTCTCCCGGGACAGGGGACCAAAAACATTCAGTACTTC
TRBV30	.	TRBJ1-5	.	CAWSVLSDRNNQPQHF	TGTGCCTGGAGTGTACTTTCCGACAGGAACAATCAGCCCCAGCATTTT
TRBV30	.	TRBJ1-1	.	CAWNPKGDTEAFF	TGTGCCTGGAACCCAAAGGGGGACACTGAAGCTTTCTTT
TRBV7-8	.	TRBJ2-7	TRBD1	CASSSRTGVNEQYF	TGTGCCAGCAGCTCCAGGACAGGGGTCAACGAGCAGTACTTC
TRBV5-5	.	TRBJ1-5	TRBD1	CASSKQGAGGSAQHF	TGTGCCAGCAGCAAACAGGGGGCTGGCGGGTCAGCCCAGCATTTT